This T cell receptor (beta chain) was found in a study of Graves' ophthalmopathy and Graves' hyperthyroidism. Findings and caveats of the study: Prediction of ophthalmopathy progression reached over 65% sensitivity and approximately 73% specificity. Among thyroid clonotypes expanded above 0.001 frequency, most also appeared in blood.

RNA served as the template for amplifying TCR beta CDR3 regions. RT-PCR was first run with HTBI primers, then multiplex PCR in a second round. One entry per CDR3 protein, called by TCRdb with MiXCR from the multiplex PCR reads. The sample shows 650,000 to 800,000 distinct CDR3 sequences, about 41% of them seen only once. On this clonotype: The antigen remains unidentified.

Trimming cost V 5 bases and J 5 bases, with 15 bases left between them. The CDR3 runs 14 residues. The V gene's germline CDR1 is SGHVS and CDR2 FQNEAQ. CAS ≥3, NOSPECS ≥4, moderate-to-severe activity and duration under 3 months marked donors with ophthalmopathy. Orbital computed tomography, together with clinical symptoms, serum thyroxine, TRAb and thyroid ultrasound, was used for diagnosis. This rearrangement joins TRBV7-8 to TRBJ2-5; tentative D call: TRBD2 (6 bases). The TCR was taken from an adult man with Graves' ophthalmopathy. The sample taken for sequencing was peripheral blood. In DNA, the CDR3 is TGTGCCAGCAGCCCCAGCGGGCGAGGGGAGACCCAGTACTTC. Encoded protein: CASSPSGRGETQYF.